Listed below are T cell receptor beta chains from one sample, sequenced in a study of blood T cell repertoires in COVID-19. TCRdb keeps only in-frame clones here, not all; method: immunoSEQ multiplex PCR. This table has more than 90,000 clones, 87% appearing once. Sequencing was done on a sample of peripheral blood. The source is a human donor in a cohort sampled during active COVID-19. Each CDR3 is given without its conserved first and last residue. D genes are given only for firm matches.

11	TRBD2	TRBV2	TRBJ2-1	ASMKTSDNEQF
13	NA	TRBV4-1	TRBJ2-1	ASSPPEVTANEQF
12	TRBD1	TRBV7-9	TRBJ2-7	ASSLGTGGSEQY
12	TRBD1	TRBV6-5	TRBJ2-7	ASRTRTGLYEQY
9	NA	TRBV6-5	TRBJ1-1	ASSSFSEAF
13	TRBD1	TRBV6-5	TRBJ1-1	ASTRQGLVNTEAF
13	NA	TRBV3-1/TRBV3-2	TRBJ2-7	ASSRSGAGTYEQY
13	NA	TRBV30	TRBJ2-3	AWSGRVLSTDTQY
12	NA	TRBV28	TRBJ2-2	ASGGAENTGELF
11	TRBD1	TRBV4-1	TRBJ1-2	ASSQQGDYGYT
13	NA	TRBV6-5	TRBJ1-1	ASSYTLGQNTEAF
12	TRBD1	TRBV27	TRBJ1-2	ASSSGGPAYGYT
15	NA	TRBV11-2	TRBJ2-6	ASSLDADSSGANVLT
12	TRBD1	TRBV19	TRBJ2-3	ASNTGGASDTQY
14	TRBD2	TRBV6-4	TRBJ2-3	ASSYRAGGRTDTQY
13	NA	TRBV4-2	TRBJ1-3	ASSQREGNPNTIY
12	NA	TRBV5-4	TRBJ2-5	ASSLDSSLKTQY
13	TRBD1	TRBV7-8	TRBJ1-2	ASSLGGTGVAGYT
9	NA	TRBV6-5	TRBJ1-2	ASSPGVGYT
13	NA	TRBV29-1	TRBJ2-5	SYTNSHGRGETQY
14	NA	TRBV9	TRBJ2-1	ASSEGTPTPMNEQF
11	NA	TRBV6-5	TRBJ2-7	ASCLTGAYEQY
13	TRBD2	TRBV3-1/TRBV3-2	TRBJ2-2	ASSPLREGTGELF
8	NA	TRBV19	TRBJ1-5	ASGLGGQH
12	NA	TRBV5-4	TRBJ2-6	ASRGASGANVLT
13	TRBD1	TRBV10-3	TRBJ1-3	AISEGTDSGNTIY
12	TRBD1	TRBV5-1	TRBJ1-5	ASSPGDSHQPQH
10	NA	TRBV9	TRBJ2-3	ASSVHLGTQY
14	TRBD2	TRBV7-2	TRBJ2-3	ASSLRLAGGVDTQY
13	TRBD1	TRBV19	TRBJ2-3	ASSIARGLTDTQY